This T cell receptor beta chain emerged from a study of control samples from healthy donors and cancer patients. Germline V gene data show CDR1 as PRHDT and CDR2 as FYEKMQ (reference sequence). Trimming left V 1 base short and J 3 bases short, with 9 bases between. The CDR3 loop spans 15 amino acids. Profiling relied on immunoSEQ multiplex PCR, and the TCRdb table lists in-frame clones only, not all of them. The repertoire includes about 220,000 clones, 90% to 95% of them detected once, and about 1.4% sits in the top ten. This clonotype was sampled from a man aged 45-60 years in good health. The V and J genes are TRBV13 and TRBJ2-2, with D possibly being TRBD1 (6 bases). The sequencing sample was made of blood. The CDR3 reads CASSLARGHTGELFF. CDR3 nucleotide sequence: TGTGCCAGCAGCTTAGCCAGGGGACACACCGGGGAGCTGTTTTTT. Combining the CDR3 with reference TRBV13 and TRBJ2-2 gives the whole variable domain AAGVIQSPRHLIKEKRETATLKCYPIPRHDTVYWYQQGPGQDPQFLISFYEKMQSDKGSIPDRFSAQQFSDYHSELNMSSLELGDSALYFCASSLARGHTGELFFGEGSRLTVL.